The rows below give T cell receptor beta chains drawn from one sample of a study of shared clonotypes between healthy human individuals. Produced via immunoSEQ multiplex PCR; TCRdb's table is partial and in-frame only. The table has roughly 2.1 million clones, 85% to 95% seen once. The sequenced sample consisted of naive CD8+ T cells from PBMCs. These receptors were collected from a man aged 18 to 29 in good health. Some clones in this sample may be carry-over from other donors' samples. The CDR3 runs from the conserved cysteine through the conserved F or W. The D gene is left open where the match is weak. Some rows have no size entry. The others give once, few or many, or a class for an expanded clone.

d_gene: .
j_gene: TRBJ2-1
abundance: .
v_gene: TRBV4-1
CDR3aa: CASSQDTTYNEQFF
CDR3nt: TGCGCCAGCAGCCAGGATACCACCTACAATGAGCAGTTCTTC

d_gene: .
j_gene: TRBJ2-1
abundance: .
v_gene: TRBV19
CDR3aa: CASSIPWGGLDEQFF
CDR3nt: TGTGCCAGTAGTATCCCCTGGGGGGGGCTGGATGAGCAGTTCTTC

d_gene: TRBD2
j_gene: TRBJ2-3
abundance: .
v_gene: TRBV5-1
CDR3aa: CASSFYQPGLAGGPDTQYF
CDR3nt: TGCGCCAGCAGCTTTTACCAACCGGGACTAGCGGGAGGCCCAGATACGCAGTATTTT

d_gene: .
j_gene: TRBJ2-3
abundance: .
v_gene: TRBV6-5
CDR3aa: CASNLGGEITDTQYF
CDR3nt: TGTGCCAGCAATCTGGGGGGTGAAATCACAGATACGCAGTATTTT

d_gene: .
j_gene: TRBJ1-1
abundance: .
v_gene: TRBV7-6
CDR3aa: CASTLITGLNTEAFF
CDR3nt: TGTGCCAGCACCCTAATCACAGGGCTGAACACTGAAGCTTTCTTT

d_gene: TRBD1
j_gene: TRBJ2-1
abundance: .
v_gene: TRBV28
CDR3aa: CASSPSGQGSYNEQFF
CDR3nt: TGTGCCAGCAGCCCGTCGGGACAGGGGAGCTACAATGAGCAGTTCTTC

d_gene: .
j_gene: TRBJ2-1
abundance: .
v_gene: TRBV28
CDR3aa: CASSLPLSWEQFF
CDR3nt: TGTGCCAGCAGTTTACCCCTGAGTTGGGAGCAGTTCTTC

d_gene: TRBD2
j_gene: TRBJ2-1
abundance: .
v_gene: TRBV27
CDR3aa: CASRRLAGGLDEQFF
CDR3nt: TGTGCCAGCAGGAGACTAGCGGGAGGTCTCGATGAGCAGTTCTTC

d_gene: .
j_gene: TRBJ2-5
abundance: .
v_gene: TRBV7-3
CDR3aa: CAIQGTFGTQYF
CDR3nt: TGTGCCATCCAGGGAACCTTTGGCACCCAGTACTTC

d_gene: .
j_gene: TRBJ2-3
abundance: .
v_gene: TRBV7-9
CDR3aa: CASSLGGLTDTQYF
CDR3nt: TGTGCCAGCAGCTTAGGTGGCCTCACAGATACGCAGTATTTT

d_gene: TRBD1
j_gene: TRBJ1-4
abundance: .
v_gene: TRBV28
CDR3aa: CASSMDRGNEKLFF
CDR3nt: TGTGCCAGCAGCATGGACAGGGGGAATGAAAAACTGTTTTTT

d_gene: .
j_gene: TRBJ1-4
abundance: .
v_gene: TRBV11-2
CDR3aa: CASSLDRKGEKLFF
CDR3nt: TGTGCCAGCAGCCTAGACAGGAAAGGTGAAAAACTGTTTTTT

d_gene: TRBD1
j_gene: TRBJ1-5
abundance: once
v_gene: TRBV11-1
CDR3aa: CASSLSAIRDRERGQPQHF
CDR3nt: TGTGCCAGCAGCCTTTCCGCAATCCGGGACAGGGAACGCGGTCAGCCCCAGCATTTT

d_gene: TRBD2
j_gene: TRBJ2-1
abundance: .
v_gene: TRBV27
CDR3aa: CASTSRAGGVERGEQFF
CDR3nt: TGTGCCAGCACCAGCCGAGCGGGAGGGGTTGAACGGGGTGAGCAGTTCTTC

d_gene: .
j_gene: TRBJ1-4
abundance: .
v_gene: TRBV19
CDR3aa: CASSNPGPRANEKLFF
CDR3nt: TGTGCCAGTAGTAATCCAGGACCTCGGGCTAATGAAAAACTGTTTTTT

d_gene: .
j_gene: TRBJ2-7
abundance: .
v_gene: TRBV19
CDR3aa: CASSLRTSTRGEQYF
CDR3nt: TGTGCCAGTAGTCTACGGACTTCGACCCGGGGCGAGCAGTACTTC